The 6 T cell receptor beta chains below were found in one sample sequenced in a study of radiotherapy plus CTLA-4 blockade in lung cancer. The table came from immunoSEQ multiplex PCR; TCRdb's copy has only in-frame clones and leaves some out. In the table there are approximately 89,000 clones, about 79% of which are singletons. Here the sequenced sample was peripheral blood, taken from a patient treated with radiotherapy plus ipilimumab. The receptors shown here come from a human donor with non-small cell lung cancer who had a partial response to radiotherapy plus ipilimumab. Some clones in this sample may be carry-over from other donors' samples.

V gene TRBV11-2 combines with J gene TRBJ2-6; TRBD1 matches at 9 bases. The CDR3 consists of 17 residues. Germline CDR1 SGHAT, CDR2 FQNNGV. J lost 0 bases, V lost 3 bases, and 3 bases had no gene match. The CDR3 nucleotides read TGTGCCAGCAGCTTCGGACAGGGGTACTCTGGGGCCAACGTCCTGACTTTC. Encoded protein: CASSFGQGYSGANVLTF. Drawing the rest from reference TRBV11-2 and TRBJ2-6, the complete variable domain is EAGVAQSPRYKIIEKRQSVAFWCNPISGHATLYWYQQILGQGPKLLIQFQNNGVVDDSQLPKDRFSAERLKGVDSTLKIQPAKLEDSAVYLCASSFGQGYSGANVLTFGAGSRLTVL.

The V call is TRBV28, the J call TRBJ2-7, with TRBD1 as a possible D gene (7 bases). This CDR3 is built from 14 residues. Trimming stripped 6 bases from V and 0 bases from J, with 12 bases between. Germline V gene lookup returns CDR1 MDHEN and CDR2 SYDVKM. The CDR3 nucleotides are TGTGCCAGCAGGCAGGGGGGCAACTCCTACGAGCAGTACTTC. Translated: CASRQGGNSYEQYF.

V usage is TRBV2 and J usage is TRBJ2-3; 12 bases map to TRBD2. Germline trimming cut 4 bases from V and 4 bases from J; bases unmatched to any gene: 9. The germline V gene encodes CDR1 SNHLY and CDR2 FYNNEI. The CDR3 totals 17 residues. The CDR3 spells CASSVTSLAGGPDTQYF. The CDR3 region has the DNA TGTGCCAGCAGTGTGACGTCTCTAGCGGGGGGGCCAGATACGCAGTATTTT.

The chain joins TRBV25-1 to TRBJ1-4; D might be TRBD1 (5 bases). The CDR3 extends over 14 amino acids. Looked up from germline, CDR1 is MGHDK and CDR2 is SYGVNS. V lost 3 bases and J lost 2, with 7 bases in between. DNA of the CDR3: TGTGCCAGCAGTGATCCAGGGACTAATGAAAAACTGTTTTTT. Translation gives CASSDPGTNEKLFF.

The DNA for the CDR3 is TGCGCCAGCAGCTTGGCGAGGGCGGGGGGCTCGGAGCAGTACTTC. The encoded protein is CASSLARAGGSEQYF. The rearrangement joins TRBV5-1 to TRBJ2-7; TRBD2 aligns across 8 bases. The junction had 9 bases not matched to a gene; V was cut back by 0 bases and J by 7 bases. Germline-derived CDR1 and CDR2 are SGHRS and YFSETQ. The length of the CDR3 is 15 residues.

The chain combines TRBV10-3 with TRBJ2-3; 8 positions agree with TRBD1. Germline CDR1 and CDR2: ENHRY and SYGVKD. The junction had 11 bases not matched to a gene; V was cut back by 11 bases and J by 4 bases. This CDR3 has 14 amino acids. In nucleotides, the CDR3 is TGTGCCGCCGGTCCGGGACAGGACTCAGATACGCAGTATTTT. It encodes CAAGPGQDSDTQYF.